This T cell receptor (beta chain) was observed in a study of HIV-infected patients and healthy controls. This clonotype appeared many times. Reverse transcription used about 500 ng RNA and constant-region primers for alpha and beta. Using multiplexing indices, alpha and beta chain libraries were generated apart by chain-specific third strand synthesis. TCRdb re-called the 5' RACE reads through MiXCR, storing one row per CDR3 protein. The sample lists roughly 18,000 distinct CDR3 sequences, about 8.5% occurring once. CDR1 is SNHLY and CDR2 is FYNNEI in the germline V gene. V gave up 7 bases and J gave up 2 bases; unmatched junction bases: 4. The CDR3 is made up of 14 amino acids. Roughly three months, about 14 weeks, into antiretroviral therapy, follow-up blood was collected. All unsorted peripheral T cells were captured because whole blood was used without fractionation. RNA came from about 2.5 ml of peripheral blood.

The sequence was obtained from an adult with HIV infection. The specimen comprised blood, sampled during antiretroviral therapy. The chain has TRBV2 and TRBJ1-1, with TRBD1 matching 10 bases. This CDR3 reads CASIGDRGNTEAFF. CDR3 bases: TGTGCCAGCATTGGGGACAGGGGAAACACTGAAGCTTTCTTT.